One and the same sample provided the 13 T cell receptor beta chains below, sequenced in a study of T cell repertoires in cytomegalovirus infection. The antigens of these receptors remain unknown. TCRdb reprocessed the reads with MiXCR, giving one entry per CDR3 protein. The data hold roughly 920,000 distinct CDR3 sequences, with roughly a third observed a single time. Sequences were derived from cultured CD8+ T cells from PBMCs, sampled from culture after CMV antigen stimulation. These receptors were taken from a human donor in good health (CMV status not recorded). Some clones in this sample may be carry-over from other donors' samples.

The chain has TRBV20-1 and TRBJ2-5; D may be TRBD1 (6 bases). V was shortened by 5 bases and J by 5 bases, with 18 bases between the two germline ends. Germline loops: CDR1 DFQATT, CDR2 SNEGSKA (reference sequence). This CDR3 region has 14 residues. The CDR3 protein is CSAGHRVRVETQYF. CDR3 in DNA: TGCAGTGCTGGACACAGGGTTAGGGTGGAGACCCAGTACTTC.

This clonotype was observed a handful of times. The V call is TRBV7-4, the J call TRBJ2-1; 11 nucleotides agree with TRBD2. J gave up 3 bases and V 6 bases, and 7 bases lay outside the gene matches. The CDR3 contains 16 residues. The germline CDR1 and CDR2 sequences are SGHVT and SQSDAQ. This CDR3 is CASSSTSGGFYNEQFF. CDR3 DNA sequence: TGTGCCAGCAGTTCTACTAGCGGGGGATTCTACAATGAGCAGTTCTTC.

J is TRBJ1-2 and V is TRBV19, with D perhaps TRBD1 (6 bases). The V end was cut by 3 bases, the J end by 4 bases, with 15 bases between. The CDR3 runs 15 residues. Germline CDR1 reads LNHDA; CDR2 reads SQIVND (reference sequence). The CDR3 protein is CASSMGQGLPYGYTF. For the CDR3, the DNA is TGTGCCAGTAGTATGGGGCAGGGGCTGCCCTATGGCTACACCTTC.

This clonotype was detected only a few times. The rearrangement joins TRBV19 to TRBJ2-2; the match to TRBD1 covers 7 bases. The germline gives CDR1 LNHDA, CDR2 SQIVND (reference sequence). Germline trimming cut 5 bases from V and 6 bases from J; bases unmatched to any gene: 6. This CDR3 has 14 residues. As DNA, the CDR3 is TGTGCCAGTAGTGGGACAGTTGTAGCCGGGGAGCTGTTTTTT. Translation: CASSGTVVAGELFF.

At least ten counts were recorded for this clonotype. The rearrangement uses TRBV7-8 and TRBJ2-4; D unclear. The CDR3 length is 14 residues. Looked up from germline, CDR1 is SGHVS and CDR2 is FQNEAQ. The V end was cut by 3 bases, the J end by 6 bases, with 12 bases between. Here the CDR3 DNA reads TGTGCCAGCAGCTTTGGGCAGATAGGAAACATTCAGTACTTC. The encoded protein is CASSFGQIGNIQYF.

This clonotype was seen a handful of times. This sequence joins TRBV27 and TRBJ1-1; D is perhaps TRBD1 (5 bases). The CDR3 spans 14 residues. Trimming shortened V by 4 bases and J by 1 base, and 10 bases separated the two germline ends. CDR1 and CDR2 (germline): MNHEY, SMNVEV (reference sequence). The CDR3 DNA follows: TGTGCCAGCAGTTCCTGGGGCGCGAACACTGAAGCTTTCTTT. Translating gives CASSSWGANTEAFF.

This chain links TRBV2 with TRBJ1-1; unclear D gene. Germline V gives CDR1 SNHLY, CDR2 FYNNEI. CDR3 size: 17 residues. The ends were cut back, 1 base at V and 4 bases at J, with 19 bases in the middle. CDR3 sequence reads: CASSEVGIGNRGTEAFF. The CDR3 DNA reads TGTGCCAGCAGTGAAGTGGGAATAGGGAACAGAGGCACTGAAGCTTTCTTT.

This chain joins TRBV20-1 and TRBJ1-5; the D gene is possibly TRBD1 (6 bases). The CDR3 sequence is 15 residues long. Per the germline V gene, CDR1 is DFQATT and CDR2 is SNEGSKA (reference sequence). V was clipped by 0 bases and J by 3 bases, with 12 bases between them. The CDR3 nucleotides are TGCAGTGCTAGAGAAATCGGGACACTCAATCAGCCCCAGCATTTT. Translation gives CSAREIGTLNQPQHF.

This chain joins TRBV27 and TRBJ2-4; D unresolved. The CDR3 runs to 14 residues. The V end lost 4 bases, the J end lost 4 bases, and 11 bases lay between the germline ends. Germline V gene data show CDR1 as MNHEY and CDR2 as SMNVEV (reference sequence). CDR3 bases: TGTGCCAGCAGTTCTTCTAGTCCTAAAAACATTCAGTACTTC. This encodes CASSSSSPKNIQYF.

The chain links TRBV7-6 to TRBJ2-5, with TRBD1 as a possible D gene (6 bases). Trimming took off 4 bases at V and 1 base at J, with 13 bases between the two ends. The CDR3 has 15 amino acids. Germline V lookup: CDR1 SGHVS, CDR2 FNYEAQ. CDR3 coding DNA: TGTGCCAGCAGCTCAGGAACAGGGAGCCAAGAGACCCAGTACTTC. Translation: CASSSGTGSQETQYF. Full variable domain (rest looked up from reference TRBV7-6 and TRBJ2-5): GAGVSQSPRYKVTKRGQDVALRCDPISGHVSLYWYRQALGQGPEFLTYFNYEAQQDKSGLPNDRFSAERPEGSISTLTIQRTEQRDSAMYRCASSSGTGSQETQYFGPGTRLLVL.

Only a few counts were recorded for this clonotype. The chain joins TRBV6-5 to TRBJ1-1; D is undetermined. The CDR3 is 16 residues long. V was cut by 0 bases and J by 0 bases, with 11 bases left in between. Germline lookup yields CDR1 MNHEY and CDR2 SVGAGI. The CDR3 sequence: CASSYSVRSMNTEAFF. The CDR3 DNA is TGTGCCAGCAGTTACTCCGTCCGGAGCATGAACACTGAAGCTTTCTTT.

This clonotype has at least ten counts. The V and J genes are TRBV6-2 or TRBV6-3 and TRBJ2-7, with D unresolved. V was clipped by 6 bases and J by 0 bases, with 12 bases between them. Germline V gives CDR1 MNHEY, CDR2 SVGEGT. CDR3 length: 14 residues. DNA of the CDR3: TGTGCCAGCAGCCCCGGGCCCAGCTCCTACGAGCAGTACGTC. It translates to CASSPGPSSYEQYV.

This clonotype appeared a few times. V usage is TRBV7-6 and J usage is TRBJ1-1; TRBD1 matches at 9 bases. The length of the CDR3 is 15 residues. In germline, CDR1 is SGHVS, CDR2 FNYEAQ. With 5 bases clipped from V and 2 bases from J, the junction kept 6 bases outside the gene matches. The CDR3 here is CASSPPTGGNTEAFF. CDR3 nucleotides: TGTGCCAGCAGCCCCCCTACAGGGGGCAACACTGAAGCTTTCTTT.